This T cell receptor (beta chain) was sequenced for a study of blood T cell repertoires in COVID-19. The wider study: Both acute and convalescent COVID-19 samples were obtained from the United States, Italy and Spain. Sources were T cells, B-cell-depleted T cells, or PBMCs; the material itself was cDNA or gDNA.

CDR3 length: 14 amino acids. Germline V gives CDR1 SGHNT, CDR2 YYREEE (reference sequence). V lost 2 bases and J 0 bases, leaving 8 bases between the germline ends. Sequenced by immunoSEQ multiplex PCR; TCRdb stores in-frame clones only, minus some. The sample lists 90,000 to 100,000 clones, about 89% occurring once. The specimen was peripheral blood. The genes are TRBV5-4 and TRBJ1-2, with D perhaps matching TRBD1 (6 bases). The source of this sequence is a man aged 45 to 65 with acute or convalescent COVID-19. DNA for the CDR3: TGTGCCAGCAGCTTAGGGGGACCTAACTATGGCTACACCTTC. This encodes CASSLGGPNYGYTF. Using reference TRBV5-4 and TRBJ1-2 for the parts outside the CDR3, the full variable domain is ETGVTQSPTHLIKTRGQQVTLRCSSQSGHNTVSWYQQALGQGPQFIFQYYREEENGRGNFPPRFSGLQFPNYSSELNVNALELDDSALYLCASSLGGPNYGYTFGSGTRLTVV.